This T cell receptor (beta chain) was captured by sequencing in a study of T cells after yellow fever vaccination. Each CDR3 protein gets one entry after TCRdb re-called the 5' RACE reads with MiXCR. The sample includes a few hundred thousand distinct CDR3 sequences, approximately 16% of them seen just once. The CDR3 length is 18 residues. Trimming removed 4 bases at V and 5 bases at J, with 26 bases between. Germline V CDR1 and CDR2: SGHAT, FQNNGV. This clonotype was seen more than once but under ten times. This sequence was found in a man younger than 35 who received the YFV17D yellow fever vaccine. V and J are TRBV11-2 and TRBJ2-5, with D possibly being TRBD2 (6 bases). The material was PBMCs, obtained 5 to 6 days after the first yellow fever vaccination. The CDR3 is CASSYHWDSEKVSETQYF. For the CDR3, the DNA is TGTGCCAGCAGCTACCATTGGGACTCAGAGAAGGTTAGCGAGACCCAGTACTTC. The variable domain in full, with the rest retrieved from reference TRBV11-2 and TRBJ2-5, is EAGVAQSPRYKIIEKRQSVAFWCNPISGHATLYWYQQILGQGPKLLIQFQNNGVVDDSQLPKDRFSAERLKGVDSTLKIQPAKLEDSAVYLCASSYHWDSEKVSETQYFGPGTRLLVL.